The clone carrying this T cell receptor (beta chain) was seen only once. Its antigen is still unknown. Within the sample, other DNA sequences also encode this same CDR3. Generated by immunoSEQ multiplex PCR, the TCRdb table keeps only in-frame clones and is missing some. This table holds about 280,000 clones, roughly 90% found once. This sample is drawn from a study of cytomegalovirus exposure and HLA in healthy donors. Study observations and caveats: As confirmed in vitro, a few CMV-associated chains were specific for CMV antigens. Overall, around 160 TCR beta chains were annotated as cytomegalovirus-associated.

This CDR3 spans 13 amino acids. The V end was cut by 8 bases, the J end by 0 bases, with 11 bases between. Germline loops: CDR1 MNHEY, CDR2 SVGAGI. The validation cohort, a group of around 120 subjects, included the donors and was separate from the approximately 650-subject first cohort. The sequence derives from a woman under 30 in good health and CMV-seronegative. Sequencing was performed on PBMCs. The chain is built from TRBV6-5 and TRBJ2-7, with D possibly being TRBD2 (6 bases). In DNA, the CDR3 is TGTGCCAGCTCTCCCGGGGGCTCCTACGAGCAGTACTTC. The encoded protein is CASSPGGSYEQYF.